This record looks at one T cell receptor beta chain sequence and its context. The V gene's germline CDR1 is SGHRS and CDR2 YFSETQ. Trimming cost V 4 bases and J 7 bases, with 17 bases left between them. The CDR3 runs to 15 residues. This sample is drawn from a study of OX40 agonist ivuxolimab in advanced cancers. The wider study: Those enrolled were approximately 87% male, with a mean age of roughly 62 years and ages from about 20 to 85.

Assay: immunoSEQ multiplex PCR; the TCRdb copy retains only in-frame clones and omits some. Of 35,000 to 50,000 clones in the sample, around 87% were seen once. The clonotype was recovered from an adult with an advanced solid tumor such as melanoma, head and neck, liver or kidney cancer. The chain has TRBV5-1 and TRBJ1-4, with D possibly TRBD1 on 5 matching bases. The material was CD4+ or CD8+ T cells sorted from blood, obtained in a trial of the OX40 agonist ivuxolimab. CDR3 in amino acids: CASSPDSGSGEKLFF. The CDR3 coding sequence is TGCGCCAGCAGCCCAGACTCAGGGTCAGGTGAAAAACTGTTTTTT.